The clone carrying this T cell receptor (beta chain) was counted many times. Sequencing ends 3 residues short of the CDR3 end; the germline J gene provides the rest. The table came from immunoSEQ multiplex PCR; TCRdb's copy has only in-frame clones and leaves some out. The sample includes about 34,000 clones, none of them occurring once. This record comes from a study of T cell clonality in common variable immunodeficiency. V lost 1 base and J 2 bases, leaving 19 bases between the germline ends. The CDR3 runs to 18 residues. In germline, CDR1 is KGHSH, CDR2 LQKENI. The V gene is TRBV18, the J gene TRBJ2-3, with TRBD2 as a possible D gene (6 bases). The clonotype originates from a person aged 18 to 75 in good health. Sequences were obtained from peripheral blood mononuclear cells. The CDR3 loop reads CASSPLWNLQGLTDTQYF. Partial CDR3 DNA: TGTGCCAGCTCACCACTTTGGAACCTTCAGGGACTCACAGATACG.